The rows below give T cell receptor beta chains drawn from one sample of a study of control samples from healthy donors and cancer patients. Some clones are missing from TCRdb's copy, which holds only in-frame ones; the method was immunoSEQ multiplex PCR. This table holds some 78,000 clones, about 89% found once. Material for sequencing was blood. All receptors come from a woman aged 60-70 years in good health. The CDR3 runs from the conserved cysteine through the conserved F or W. Each record gives: clone size, J gene, V gene, CDR3 protein. Only part of the rows carry a size: once, few, many, or a class if the clone is expanded.

>-|TRBJ2-1|TRBV6-5
CASSYGGTSYEQFF
>few|TRBJ1-2|TRBV28
CASSPGTGYPYGYTF
>-|TRBJ2-5|TRBV5-1
CASSPDNRAFRETQYF
>-|TRBJ2-1|TRBV28
CASSPPGAGGYNEQFF
>-|TRBJ1-5|TRBV24-1
CATSDLIILSQHSNQPQHF
>-|TRBJ2-1|TRBV9
CASGTSGGVGYNEQFF
>-|TRBJ1-5|TRBV7-2
CASSLAKGNQPQHF
>once|TRBJ2-4|TRBV29-1
CSVVGEAKNIQYF
>-|TRBJ2-5|TRBV5-1
CASSFSAGGGETQYF
>-|TRBJ2-1|TRBV7-9
CASSLREGGAYNEQFF
>-|TRBJ1-2|TRBV7-2
CASSLTYSARRTTNYGYTF
>-|TRBJ1-1|TRBV18
CASSVQGGTEAFF
>-|TRBJ2-5|TRBV2
CATTVEGAETQYF
>-|TRBJ1-2|TRBV25-1
CASSEYGWDRENYGYTF
>-|TRBJ2-1|TRBV7-7
CASSWDWREGAEQFF
>-|TRBJ1-4|TRBV15
CATSRDRGRTNEKLFF
>-|TRBJ1-4|TRBV7-6
CASSLYGTGPNEKLFF
>-|TRBJ2-5|TRBV5-4
CASSLGRRETQYF
>-|TRBJ1-1|TRBV10-2
CASRSTGVAEAFF
>-|TRBJ2-5|TRBV3-1/TRBV3-2
CASSQGGNRQETQYF
>-|TRBJ1-1|TRBV2
CASSYGPGGTEAFF
>-|TRBJ1-1|TRBV18
CASSLYRAQNTEAFF
>-|TRBJ2-5|TRBV15
CATSRVKGSGKETQYF
>once|TRBJ1-1|TRBV7-9
CASSLNPSGEAFF
>-|TRBJ1-2|TRBV19
CASSMRAANYGYTF
>once|TRBJ1-5|TRBV14
CASSGGTNQPQHF
>once|TRBJ1-2|TRBV11-2
CASSFLGEGGYTF
>-|TRBJ2-1|TRBV13
CASSLGGGYNEQFF
>-|TRBJ1-2|TRBV27
CASSLSWGYGYTF